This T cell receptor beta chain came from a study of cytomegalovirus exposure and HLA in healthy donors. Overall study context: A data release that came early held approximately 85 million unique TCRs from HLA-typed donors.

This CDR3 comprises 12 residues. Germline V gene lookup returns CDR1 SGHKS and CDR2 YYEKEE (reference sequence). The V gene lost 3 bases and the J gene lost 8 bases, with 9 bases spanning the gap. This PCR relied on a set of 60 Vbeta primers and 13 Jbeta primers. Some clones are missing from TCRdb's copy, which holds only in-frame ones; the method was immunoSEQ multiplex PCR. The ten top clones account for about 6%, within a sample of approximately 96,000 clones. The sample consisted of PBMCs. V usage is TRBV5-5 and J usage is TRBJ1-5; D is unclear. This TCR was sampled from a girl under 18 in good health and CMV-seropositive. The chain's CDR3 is CASSYAGEPQHF. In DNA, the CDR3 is TGTGCCAGCAGCTACGCGGGAGAGCCCCAGCATTTT.